Sequencing of this T cell receptor beta chain was carried out in a study of T-cell reconstitution after alpha-beta-depleted transplantation in children. This clonotype was detected a few times. Researchers prepared the TCRbeta library using unique molecular identifiers, the study reports. From the PCR reads, TCRdb called clonotypes with MiXCR, one entry per CDR3 protein. The repertoire holds approximately 400,000 distinct CDR3 sequences, with approximately 10% as singletons. The CDR3 is made up of 13 amino acids. V lost 6 bases to trimming and J lost 7 bases, with 13 bases between them. Sequences were derived from PBMCs from the stem cell graft donor, sampled from the stem cell graft. The V call is TRBV12-3 or TRBV12-4, the J call TRBJ1-5; D is possibly TRBD1 (5 bases). The TCR was taken from a human donor who donated a stem cell graft to a child with acute myeloid leukemia. CDR3 sequence (DNA): TGTGCCAGCAGCTCAGGGATCCAACAGCCCCAGCATTTT. Amino acid sequence: CASSSGIQQPQHF.